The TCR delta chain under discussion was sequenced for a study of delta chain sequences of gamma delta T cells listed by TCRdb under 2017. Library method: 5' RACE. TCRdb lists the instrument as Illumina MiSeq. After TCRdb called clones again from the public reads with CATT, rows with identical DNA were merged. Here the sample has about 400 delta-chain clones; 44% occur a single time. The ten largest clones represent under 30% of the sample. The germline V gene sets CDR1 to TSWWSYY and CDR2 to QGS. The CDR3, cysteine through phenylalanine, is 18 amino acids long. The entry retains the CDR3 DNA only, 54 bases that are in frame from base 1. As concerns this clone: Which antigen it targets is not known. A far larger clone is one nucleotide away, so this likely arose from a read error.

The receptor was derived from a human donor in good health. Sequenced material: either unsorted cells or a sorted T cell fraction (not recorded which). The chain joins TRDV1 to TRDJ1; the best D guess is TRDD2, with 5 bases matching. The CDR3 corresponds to CALRDPLPLTDDTDKLIF. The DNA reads TGTGCTCTTAGGGACCCACTTCCCTTGACTGACGACACCGATAAACTCATCTTT.